The 9 T cell receptor beta chains reported below all come from one sample, sequenced in a study of OX40 agonist ivuxolimab in advanced cancers. Clones were read by immunoSEQ multiplex PCR, and TCRdb kept only the in-frame ones, dropping some. This table holds about 80,000 clones, approximately 85% found once. The specimen was CD4+ or CD8+ T cells sorted from blood, collected in a trial of the OX40 agonist ivuxolimab. These TCRs come from an adult with an advanced solid tumor such as melanoma, head and neck, liver or kidney cancer.

The J gene is TRBJ2-3, the V gene TRBV5-1; 8 nucleotides line up with TRBD1. The ends lost 4 bases at V and 5 bases at J; junction bases unmatched: 6. CDR1 and CDR2 (germline): SGHRS, YFSETQ. This CDR3 is built from 14 residues. The CDR3 nucleotides read TGCGCCAGCAGCATAGGGACAGGTGAAGATACGCAGTATTTT. Its protein is CASSIGTGEDTQYF.

This clone was recorded once. The V and J genes are TRBV2 and TRBJ2-5; 7 bases match TRBD1. The CDR3 contains 13 residues. Germline assignment: CDR1 SNHLY and CDR2 FYNNEI. V shed 5 bases, J shed 4 bases, and the junction held 4 bases outside the gene matches. CDR3 sequence reads: CASSTGAGETQYF. The CDR3, as DNA: TGTGCCAGCAGTACAGGGGCGGGAGAGACCCAGTACTTC.

The J gene is TRBJ2-2, the V gene TRBV19; D perhaps matches TRBD1 (5 bases). This CDR3 region has 15 residues. The V gene lost 7 bases and the J gene lost 1 base, with 13 bases spanning the gap. Germline V gives CDR1 LNHDA, CDR2 SQIVND (reference sequence). CDR3 nucleotides: TGTGCCAGTACCCCTCTAGGGGTGAACACCGGGGAGCTGTTTTTT. Its protein is CASTPLGVNTGELFF.

The rearrangement links TRBV5-1 to TRBJ2-5; 7 bases are shared with TRBD2. After removal of 5 bases from V and 1 base from J, the junction contained 11 bases not matched to a gene. Per the germline V gene, CDR1 is SGHRS and CDR2 is YFSETQ. The CDR3 covers 16 residues. The CDR3 region has the DNA TGCGCCAGCAGACGACTAGCTTCGATAATCCAAGAGACCCAGTACTTC. Protein: CASRRLASIIQETQYF.

The genes are TRBV11-2 and TRBJ1-1; D unclear. Germline V gene sequence: CDR1 SGHAT, CDR2 FQNNGV. The V end was cut by 2 bases, the J end by 1 base, with 8 bases between. This CDR3 has 14 amino acids. The CDR3 nucleotides read TGTGCCAGCAGCTTAACCGGGAGGAACACTGAAGCTTTCTTT. Translated: CASSLTGRNTEAFF.

The genes are TRBV27 and TRBJ2-3, with TRBD1 matching over 7 bases. The CDR3 length is 15 residues. Losses at the gene ends were 10 bases for V and 8 bases for J; bases not matched to a gene: 18. Germline CDR1 MNHEY, CDR2 SMNVEV (reference sequence). The CDR3 DNA reads TGTGCCATCCGACAGGGTGGAACCGGAACGGGTACGCAGTATTTT. Translated: CAIRQGGTGTGTQYF.

The V call is TRBV5-1, the J call TRBJ2-7; the D call may be TRBD1 or TRBD2 (5 bases each). Germline assignment: CDR1 SGHRS and CDR2 YFSETQ. Trimming cost V 1 base and J 5 bases, with 10 bases left between them. The length of the CDR3 is 13 residues. The CDR3 is CASSLPGTDEQYF. The CDR3 region has the DNA TGCGCCAGCAGCTTGCCAGGGACCGACGAGCAGTACTTC.

The gene calls are TRBV7-2 and TRBJ2-7; no reliable D call. Trimming shortened V by 1 base and J by 5 bases, and 3 bases separated the two germline ends. The CDR3 runs to 11 residues. Germline-derived CDR1 and CDR2 are SGHTA and FQGNSA. In DNA form, the CDR3 reads TGTGCCAGCAGCTTAGTTCACGAGCAGTACTTC. Protein product: CASSLVHEQYF.

CDR3 amino acids: CASSQSGYRSSYNEQFF. The DNA for the CDR3 is TGTGCCAGCAGCCAATCCGGGTACAGGAGCTCCTACAATGAGCAGTTCTTC. This chain joins TRBV16 and TRBJ2-1, with D maybe TRBD1 (5 bases). The V gene lost 0 bases and the J gene lost 0 bases, with 12 bases spanning the gap. Per the germline V gene, CDR1 is KGHSY and CDR2 is FQNENV. The CDR3 has 17 residues.